This TCR beta chain was obtained from a study of CD8+CD57+ T cells in acquired aplastic anemia (dated by TCRdb to 2016 to 2019). General notes on the study: On average, sorted CD4+ and CD8+ cells yielded approximately 3 ug of extracted DNA, with a range of 0.2 to 27.4 ug. Study-wide conclusions, independent of this receptor: No significant difference in CD8+ Simpson's diversity was found between patients and healthy controls (P=0.060). Around 30 CD8+ CDR3 sequences were shared between patients and controls but appeared highly expressed in patients and within their immunodominant clones.

Unmatched junction bases come to 6, with V trimmed by 3 bases and J by 2 bases. The CDR1 and CDR2 encoded by the germline V gene (reference sequence) are DFQATT and SNEGSKA. There are 14 amino acids in the CDR3, from cysteine to phenylalanine inclusive. Kept here is only the CDR3 DNA, which spans 42 bases and is read in frame from base 1. TCR beta VDJ combination and CDR3 sequence profiling used genomic DNA as the template. An Illumina HiSeq 2000 was the platform used for TCR repertoire sequencing. The study's processing was this. Repertoire assessment relied on Simpson's diversity index, CDR3 size and DJ length profiles, and TRBV/TRBJ rearrangement plots. The most abundant DNA sequence in the deep sequencing data was defined as the immunodominant clone. CDR3 amino acid sequences were checked for sharing across subjects and were also compared against the VDJdb database and published repertoires. TCRdb trimmed public reads at Q25 via fastp, called clones via MiXCR and kept in-frame beta chains. All rows with the same CDR3 protein become a single entry with the most common DNA and genes. The V and J calls follow TCRdb's processing rather than the paper's. In all, the sample holds around 180,000 distinct CDR3 sequences, and 64% of those were seen once. The top ten hold 46% of the sample.

In this study, sorted CD4+ and CD8+ T cells from the blood of healthy subjects and of severe aplastic anemia patients had their TCR repertoires deep-sequenced. Ficoll-Paque density gradient centrifugation was used to isolate peripheral blood mononuclear cells. Before DNA extraction, CD4+ and CD8+ T cells were sorted with FACS or magnetic beads. Regarding this clonotype: Its antigen is unknown. Base qualities were left out, and no much larger clone turns up one base away.

The sequence links TRBV20-1 to TRBJ2-5, and TRBD2 matches 7 of the central bases. Sequenced: sorted CD4+, CD8+, or CD8+CD57+ T cells (not recorded which) from PBMCs. The source of this sequence is a human donor with severe aplastic anemia or a healthy control (not recorded which). In nucleotide form, the sequence is TGCAGTGCTAGGGTAGCGGGCCTACAAGAGACCCAGTACTTC. This translates into CSARVAGLQETQYF.